The clone carrying this T cell receptor beta chain was observed a few times. TCRdb called the PCR reads again in MiXCR, with one record for every CDR3 protein. This sample has some 320,000 distinct CDR3 sequences; over 20% occur once, and the top ten carry 0.65% to 0.95%. Naive CD8 libraries were made from roughly 21,000 to 960,000 sorted cells, and they used 10%, 30% or 50% RNA. These data originate in a study of molecular identifiers for immune sequencing clone quantification. Trimming pared 6 bases from V and 2 bases from J, leaving 7 bases between. The CDR3 extends over 13 amino acids. Germline-derived CDR1 and CDR2 are MGHDK and SYGVNS.

The receptor was isolated from a human donor in good health. Some libraries in this study had Jurkat cell RNA spiked in. The genes are TRBV25-1 and TRBJ1-4, with unresolved D. Material for sequencing was naive CD8+ T cells from blood, with Jurkat cell RNA spiked in. Specified subset: FACS-sorted CD8+CD4-CCR7+CD45RA+ naive T cells. The CDR3 DNA is TGTGCCAGCAGCCGCTCGACTAATGAAAAACTGTTTTTT. Its protein product is CASSRSTNEKLFF.